The source of this T cell receptor beta chain is a study of OX40 agonist ivuxolimab in advanced cancers. Context from the whole study: Ivuxolimab was a fully human IgG2 agonistic monoclonal antibody targeting the costimulatory receptor OX40 (CD134). Of the roughly 52 patients in dose escalation, some 19 had hepatocellular carcinoma, about 15 had melanoma, 9 had renal cell carcinoma and 9 had head and neck cancer. Prior anti-PD-1, anti-PD-L1 or anti-CTLA-4 therapy was permitted, and checkpoint inhibitors had been received by 30% to 40% of dose-escalation patients. Intravenous ivuxolimab was administered to patients every 2 weeks at six dose levels: 0.01, 0.1, 0.3, 1.5, 3 and 10 mg/kg. The paper reports the monotherapy dose-escalation portion (N of about 52 patients) of the phase I ivuxolimab trial. Three dose-escalation patients achieved partial responses, one with hepatocellular carcinoma and two with cutaneous melanoma. A male proportion of 82.7% and a mean age of about 60 years, ranging from roughly 23 to 85, were recorded for the dose-escalation cohort. The point of sequencing TCRbeta in the periphery was to test whether ivuxolimab changed TCR sequence diversity and drove clonal T-cell expansion. What the work shows at the level of the full study, not this receptor alone: After ivuxolimab, more expanded clones were found on average in CD8+ T cells than in CD4+ T cells. Partial responders in the 0.1-3.0 mg/kg groups had among the lowest normalized peripheral clonal expansion, especially among CD8+ T cells. Which antigens the clonally expanded peripheral T cells were specific for was not determined. Low levels of normalized T-cell clonal expansion were also seen in some patients who did not respond. At doses from 0.1 to 3.0 mg/kg, clonal expansion was seen in both CD4+ and CD8+ blood T cells between baseline and week 6.

To sequence the TCRbeta CDR3 region, genomic DNA was isolated from the sorted cells. TCRbeta CDR3 regions were sequenced using the immunoSEQ Assay. TCRdb took this table from immuneACCESS and kept in-frame rearrangements with V and J called. Such tables lack part of the clones; where checked against another copy, unresolved V genes explain under half of the gap, and the rest is unexplained. The sample table contains 40,000 or so clones; only one count was recorded for around four fifths of them. Roughly 20% of the sample rests with the top ten. Trimming costs V 4 bases and J 5 bases, and their ends lie 15 bases apart. CDR1 and CDR2, per the germline V gene, are SGHTA and FQGNSA. The CDR3 goes from the cysteine to the phenylalanine over 14 residues. Of the read, only the CDR3 DNA is kept; its 42 bases are in frame from base 1. Patients with autoimmune disease history or receiving systemic immunosuppression were excluded from the trial. Peripheral blood for TCR sequencing was drawn from every dose cohort at baseline, at cycle 4 day 1 and at cycle 7 day 1. The samples were taken from a phase I, first-in-human, multicenter, open-label dose-escalation trial of ivuxolimab. The trial enrolled adults with locally advanced or metastatic head and neck squamous cell, hepatocellular, melanoma or renal cell carcinoma. Before TCR sequencing, CD4+ T cells and CD8+ T cells were sorted from peripheral blood as separate populations.

Comments on this clone: Its antigen specificity is not known. No base qualities exist here, and no much larger clone lies one base off it.

The clonotype originates from an adult with an advanced solid tumor such as melanoma, head and neck, liver or kidney cancer. Recombination connected TRBV7-2 to TRBJ2-7, and perhaps TRBD2 as D gene, on 6 matching bases. Specimen: CD4+ or CD8+ T cells sorted from blood, collected in a trial of the OX40 agonist ivuxolimab. The bases are TGTGCCAGCAGCTCCGGGAGCCAGTACCACGAGCAGTACTTC. It translates as CASSSGSQYHEQYF.